The 32 T cell receptor beta chains below come from one sample, sequenced in a study of T cell repertoires in cytomegalovirus infection. TCRdb ran MiXCR on the reads and lists one entry per CDR3 protein. The profile covers about 570,000 distinct CDR3 sequences, with 40% appearing a single time and around 48% taken by the ten largest. These receptors have no known antigen. Specimen: cultured PBMCs, collected from culture after CMV antigen stimulation. These receptors all come from a human donor in good health (CMV status not recorded). Some clones in this sample may be carry-over from other donors' samples.

This chain joins TRBV7-6 and TRBJ1-2, with D possibly being TRBD1 (5 bases). Trimming pared 4 bases from V and 3 bases from J, leaving 12 bases between. The CDR3 extends over 14 amino acids. Germline-derived CDR1 and CDR2 are SGHVS and FNYEAQ. The chain's CDR3 is CASSSGTDYYGYTF. CDR3 nucleotides: TGTGCCAGCAGCTCGGGGACTGATTACTATGGCTACACCTTC.

This clonotype has only a few counts. The rearrangement joins TRBV6-1 to TRBJ1-1; a weak D match, TRBD1 (6 bases). Trimming cost V 6 bases and J 3 bases, with 17 bases left between them. The CDR3 totals 15 residues. CDR1 MNHNS and CDR2 SASEGT come from the germline V gene. The CDR3 bases are TGTGCCAGCAGATCATCAGTGTGGACAGACACTGAAGCTTTCTTT. It encodes CASRSSVWTDTEAFF.

The chain uses TRBV19 and TRBJ1-4, with D possibly matching TRBD1 (5 bases). Germline CDR1 reads LNHDA; CDR2 reads SQIVND (reference sequence). V was shortened by 2 bases and J by 6 bases, with 7 bases between the two germline ends. The CDR3 runs to 13 residues. This chain's CDR3 is CASSIRGYEKLFF. CDR3 in DNA: TGTGCCAGTAGTATAAGGGGATATGAAAAACTGTTTTTT. The entire variable domain, with the rest obtained from reference TRBV19 and TRBJ1-4, is as follows: DGGITQSPKYLFRKEGQNVTLSCEQNLNHDAMYWYRQDPGQGLRLIYYSQIVNDFQKGDIAEGYSVSREKKESFPLTVTSAQKNPTAFYLCASSIRGYEKLFFGSGTQLSVL.

The CDR3 sequence: CASSYSPSSYEQYF. The CDR3 DNA sequence: TGTGCCAGCAGCTATTCACCTAGCTCCTACGAGCAGTACTTC. The chain uses TRBV7-6 and TRBJ2-7; D unclear. Germline lookup yields CDR1 SGHVS and CDR2 FNYEAQ. Trimming left V 4 bases short and J 0 bases short, with 10 bases between. The CDR3 length is 14 residues. The whole variable domain, filled in from reference TRBV7-6 and TRBJ2-7, reads GAGVSQSPRYKVTKRGQDVALRCDPISGHVSLYWYRQALGQGPEFLTYFNYEAQQDKSGLPNDRFSAERPEGSISTLTIQRTEQRDSAMYRCASSYSPSSYEQYFGPGTRLTVT.

This clonotype was recorded at least ten times. The CDR3 DNA sequence: TGTGCCAGCAGCTCCCATAGGGGGCAGAATACGCAGTATTTT. Amino acids: CASSSHRGQNTQYF. The chain employs TRBV7-2 and TRBJ2-3, with TRBD1 identical over 7 bases. The CDR3 sequence is 14 residues long. Germline-derived CDR1 and CDR2 are SGHTA and FQGNSA. The ends lost 4 bases at V and 7 bases at J; junction bases unmatched: 8.

CDR3 nucleotide sequence: TGTGCCAGCAGCGTCTACAGGGGGCAGGTGAACACTGAAGCTTTCTTT. It specifies CASSVYRGQVNTEAFF. This chain joins TRBV5-4 and TRBJ1-1, with 9 bases that match TRBD1. Looked up from germline, CDR1 is SGHNT and CDR2 is YYREEE (reference sequence). V was clipped by 4 bases and J by 0 bases; unmatched bases: 7. CDR3 length: 16 residues.

This clonotype was recorded once. V and J are TRBV20-1 and TRBJ2-3; 14 bases align to TRBD2. Germline CDR1 reads DFQATT; CDR2 reads SNEGSKA (reference sequence). V gave up 6 bases and J gave up 9 bases; unmatched junction bases: 14. CDR3 length equals 16 residues. The CDR3 sequence: CSAEARLAGGIVTQYF. The CDR3, as DNA: TGCAGTGCCGAGGCCCGACTAGCGGGGGGGATCGTGACGCAGTATTTT.

This chain connects TRBV10-3 to TRBJ2-5; D unresolved. This CDR3 contains 13 residues. V was pared by 5 bases and J by 1 base, with 8 bases between. CDR1 is ENHRY and CDR2 is SYGVKD in the germline V gene. CDR3 residues: CAISISPQETQYF. CDR3 sequence (DNA): TGTGCCATCAGTATCAGTCCCCAAGAGACCCAGTACTTC.

This clonotype was counted only a few times. The J gene is TRBJ2-1, the V gene TRBV6-1; 13 bases are shared with TRBD2. J gave up 6 bases and V 5 bases, and 7 bases lay outside the gene matches. Germline V gene sequence: CDR1 MNHNS, CDR2 SASEGT. This CDR3 region has 16 residues. CDR3 sequence (DNA): TGTGCCAGCAGTCGCCGGACTAGCGGGAGTATCAATGAGCAGTTCTTC. This sequence encodes CASSRRTSGSINEQFF.

This clonotype has only a few counts. The chain couples TRBV12-3 or TRBV12-4 to TRBJ2-7; D not resolved. The CDR3 runs to 16 residues. Trimming pared 7 bases from V and 6 bases from J, leaving 25 bases between. The CDR3 bases are TGTGCCAGCACCGATTGGGTCTCTACGAGGTTTTCCGAGCAGTACTTC. This codes for CASTDWVSTRFSEQYF.

This clonotype has at least ten counts. This chain connects TRBV7-2 to TRBJ2-7; 11 bases fit TRBD2. The CDR3 is made up of 15 amino acids. Looked up from germline, CDR1 is SGHTA and CDR2 is FQGNSA. After removal of 5 bases from V and 0 bases from J, the junction contained 3 bases not matched to a gene. CDR3 nucleotides: TGTGCCAGCAGCCTAACTAGCGGGGGCTCCTACGAGCAGTACTTC. Encoded protein: CASSLTSGGSYEQYF.

The chain combines TRBV5-4 with TRBJ2-7; 9 bases map to TRBD1. V gave up 0 bases and J gave up 6 bases; unmatched junction bases: 4. Germline V lookup: CDR1 SGHNT, CDR2 YYREEE (reference sequence). The CDR3 contains 14 residues. The CDR3 bases are TGTGCCAGCAGCTTGGGACAGGGGGATGTCGAGCAGTACTTC. Protein sequence: CASSLGQGDVEQYF.

The chain has TRBV7-2 and TRBJ2-5, with TRBD2 matching 9 bases. Germline values: CDR1 SGHTA, CDR2 FQGNSA. The trim removed 2 bases at V and 1 base at J, leaving 5 bases unmatched. This CDR3 comprises 16 residues. The CDR3 sequence: CASSLRIAGAQETQYF. The DNA of the CDR3 is TGTGCCAGCAGCTTACGAATAGCGGGGGCCCAAGAGACCCAGTACTTC.

The chain has TRBV7-9 and TRBJ2-3, with 7 nucleotides matching TRBD1. CDR1 and CDR2 (germline): SEHNR, FQNEAQ (reference sequence). The J segment lost 2 bases and the V segment lost 5 bases, leaving 10 bases of the junction unmatched. CDR3 length: 16 residues. The CDR3 spells CASSPPPGQHTDTQYF. DNA for the CDR3: TGTGCCAGCAGCCCCCCTCCGGGACAGCACACAGATACGCAGTATTTT.

The chain recombines TRBV6-2 or TRBV6-3 with TRBJ2-1; 8 positions agree with TRBD2. The germline gives CDR1 MNHEY, CDR2 SVGEGT. The ends lost 9 bases at V and 10 bases at J; junction bases unmatched: 17. This CDR3 is 15 amino acids long. The CDR3 region is CASSNRIGRAGEQFF. For the CDR3, the DNA is TGTGCCAGTAGTAACCGAATCGGGAGGGCCGGGGAGCAGTTCTTC.

The sample holds a few counts of this clonotype. The chain uses TRBV12-3 or TRBV12-4 and TRBJ2-5, with D uncertain. Trimming took 2 bases from V and 7 from J, leaving 11 bases between them. CDR3 size: 13 residues. The DNA of the CDR3 is TGTGCCAGCAGTTTAAAGGACCCGCGGACCCAGTACTTC. Residues: CASSLKDPRTQYF.

V usage is TRBV5-6 and J usage is TRBJ2-3; no definite D call. Germline V gene sequence: CDR1 SGHDT, CDR2 YYEEEE. This CDR3 has 14 amino acids. V lost 4 bases and J lost 6, with 15 bases in between. CDR3 loop: CASSNGPYTDTQYF. CDR3 in DNA: TGTGCCAGCAGCAACGGGCCCTACACCGATACGCAGTATTTT. Full variable domain (outside the CDR3, taken from reference TRBV5-6 and TRBJ2-3): DAGVTQSPTHLIKTRGQQVTLRCSPKSGHDTVSWYQQALGQGPQFIFQYYEEEERQRGNFPDRFSGHQFPNYSSELNVNALLLGDSALYLCASSNGPYTDTQYFGPGTRLTVL.

J is TRBJ2-7 and V is TRBV20-1, with D uncertain. CDR1 and CDR2 (germline): DFQATT, SNEGSKA (reference sequence). This CDR3 is built from 12 residues. Trimming took 6 bases from V and 6 from J, leaving 15 bases between them. CDR3 DNA sequence: TGCAGTGCATGGGTCCCTGGCTCCGAGCAGTACTTC. Protein sequence: CSAWVPGSEQYF.

V is TRBV7-2 and J is TRBJ2-5; 8 positions match TRBD2. V shed 3 bases and J 13 bases; nucleotides not matched to a gene: 10. Germline assignment: CDR1 SGHTA and CDR2 FQGNSA. CDR3 length: 13 residues. CDR3 nucleotide sequence: TGTGCCAGCAGCTTGGAGAGGTGGAGCGGGGGGTACTTC. This sequence encodes CASSLERWSGGYF.

The chain joins TRBV11-2 to TRBJ2-1; D is ambiguous. The CDR3 has 14 residues. Germline values: CDR1 SGHAT, CDR2 FQNNGV. With 3 bases removed from V and 7 bases from J, the gap between germline ends came to 13 bases. The CDR3 is CASSFVPPRNEQFF. The CDR3 DNA reads as TGTGCCAGCAGCTTCGTCCCCCCTCGGAATGAGCAGTTCTTC.

The chain has TRBV19 and TRBJ1-5; D is uncertain. This CDR3 contains 20 residues. The V gene's germline CDR1 is LNHDA and CDR2 SQIVND (reference sequence). Trimming left V 4 bases short and J 4 bases short, with 29 bases between. The CDR3 loop reads CASSTPQPIRTLYNNQPQHF. DNA for the CDR3: TGTGCCAGTAGTACCCCGCAGCCAATTCGGACTCTTTACAATAATCAGCCCCAGCATTTT.

A few counts support this clonotype. V gene TRBV12-3 or TRBV12-4 combines with J gene TRBJ1-2; 7 bases agree with TRBD1. The CDR3 has 14 residues. The V gene end was trimmed by 6 bases and the J gene end by 4 bases; junction bases not matched to a gene: 8. The CDR3 coding sequence is TGTGCCAGCAGCCGAAACCAGGGGGGCTATGGCTACACCTTC. It codes for CASSRNQGGYGYTF.

This chain connects TRBV11-2 to TRBJ2-1; tentatively, D is TRBD2 (5 bases). Germline assignment: CDR1 SGHAT and CDR2 FQNNGV. This CDR3 is 15 amino acids long. V lost 3 bases to trimming and J lost 5 bases, with 14 bases between them. The CDR3 DNA reads as TGTGCCAGCAGCTTTAGCCTAGCCAGAGACAATGAGCAGTTCTTC. It translates to CASSFSLARDNEQFF.

The chain is built from TRBV20-1 and TRBJ2-3, with 7 bases fitting TRBD2. V gave up 6 bases and J gave up 0 bases; unmatched junction bases: 6. The CDR3 spans 14 residues. CDR1 DFQATT and CDR2 SNEGSKA come from the germline V gene (reference sequence). The DNA of the CDR3 is TGCAGTGCAAAACGAGCGGGAAGCACAGATACGCAGTATTTT. Translation: CSAKRAGSTDTQYF.

This clonotype was counted only a few times. The V and J genes are TRBV6-5 and TRBJ2-1; 9 positions agree with TRBD2. The CDR3 sequence is 17 residues long. Germline assignment: CDR1 MNHEY and CDR2 SVGAGI. The ends lost 5 bases at V and 3 bases at J; junction bases unmatched: 11. The CDR3 region has the DNA TGTGCCAGCAGTAGGATCTCTAGCGGGGCGTACTACAATGAGCAGTTCTTC. It yields the protein CASSRISSGAYYNEQFF.

This clonotype has more than one count but fewer than ten. V is TRBV12-3 or TRBV12-4 and J is TRBJ2-2; 12 bases are a match to TRBD2. Trimming took 8 bases from V and 0 from J; bases not matched to a gene: 1. The CDR3 runs 15 residues. The CDR3 reads CASPSGGANTGELFF. The CDR3 nucleotides read TGTGCCAGCCCTAGCGGGGGGGCGAACACCGGGGAGCTGTTTTTT.

The genes are TRBV18 and TRBJ1-1; no clear D. Germline V gene data show CDR1 as KGHSH and CDR2 as LQKENI. The CDR3 is 14 amino acids. V was trimmed by 3 bases and J by 5 bases, leaving 13 bases between them. In DNA form, the CDR3 reads TGTGCCAGCTCACCGGACGGCGGAGGAACTGAAGCTTTCTTT. It yields the protein CASSPDGGGTEAFF.

The chain links TRBV7-2 to TRBJ2-2; D unresolved. The CDR3 extends over 11 amino acids. CDR1 is SGHTA and CDR2 is FQGNSA in the germline V gene. Trimming cost V 3 bases and J 7 bases, with 3 bases left between them. CDR3 amino acids: CASSLRGELFF. The CDR3, as DNA: TGTGCCAGCAGCTTGCGCGGGGAGCTGTTTTTT.

This clonotype appeared once. The J gene is TRBJ1-2, the V gene TRBV2; TRBD1 matches 10 bases. Germline trimming cut 5 bases from V and 8 bases from J; bases unmatched to any gene: 11. Germline V CDR1 and CDR2: SNHLY, FYNNEI. The CDR3 has 15 residues. For the CDR3, the DNA is TGTGCCAGCAGTACCTCCGGGACAGGGGCGGAGGGCTACACCTTC. Encoded protein: CASSTSGTGAEGYTF.

The chain joins TRBV6-5 to TRBJ1-5; D is ambiguous. V was cut by 5 bases and J by 9 bases, with 8 bases left in between. Looked up from germline, CDR1 is MNHEY and CDR2 is SVGAGI. This CDR3 has 11 residues. The CDR3 loop reads CASSEIRPQHF. The CDR3 nucleotides read TGTGCCAGCAGTGAGATACGGCCCCAGCATTTT.

This clonotype was observed at least ten times. The chain joins TRBV12-3 or TRBV12-4 to TRBJ1-2; D remains ambiguous. Deletions cut 3 bases from V and 6 bases from J, with 17 bases between. The CDR3 is 15 residues long. The CDR3 loop is CASSFSPDDSHGYTF. In nucleotides, the CDR3 is TGTGCCAGCAGTTTTTCCCCCGACGATTCCCATGGCTACACCTTC.

This rearrangement joins TRBV6-1 to TRBJ2-7; D is possibly TRBD2 (6 bases). V was pared by 6 bases and J by 5 bases, with 20 bases between. The CDR3 consists of 15 residues. Germline assignment: CDR1 MNHNS and CDR2 SASEGT. In nucleotides, the CDR3 is TGTGCCAGCAGCCCGGACCCTCGGAGGGAAAACGAGCAGTACTTC. This encodes CASSPDPRRENEQYF.